The clone carrying this TCR beta chain came up many times. The V and J ends lost 2 bases and 1 base respectively, with 13 bases between them. The CDR3 sequence is 16 residues long. Germline V lookup: CDR1 MDHEN, CDR2 SYDVKM. The data were taken from a study of T cells in Graves' hyperthyroidism and ophthalmopathy. Amplification of TCR beta CDR3 regions was performed using RNA transcripts as template. The HTBI primer set was used in a first-round RT-PCR of the TCR CDR3. TCRdb reprocessed the multiplex PCR reads via MiXCR and lists one record per CDR3 protein. In the table there are about 400,000 distinct CDR3 sequences, about 15% of which are singletons.

This sequence was found in a young woman with Graves' hyperthyroidism. The genes are TRBV28 and TRBJ2-3; D is unresolved. Sequencing was carried out using blood. CDR3 residues: CASSLLGIVRTDTQYF. For the CDR3, the DNA is TGTGCCAGCAGTTTACTGGGGATAGTACGCACAGATACGCAGTATTTT.